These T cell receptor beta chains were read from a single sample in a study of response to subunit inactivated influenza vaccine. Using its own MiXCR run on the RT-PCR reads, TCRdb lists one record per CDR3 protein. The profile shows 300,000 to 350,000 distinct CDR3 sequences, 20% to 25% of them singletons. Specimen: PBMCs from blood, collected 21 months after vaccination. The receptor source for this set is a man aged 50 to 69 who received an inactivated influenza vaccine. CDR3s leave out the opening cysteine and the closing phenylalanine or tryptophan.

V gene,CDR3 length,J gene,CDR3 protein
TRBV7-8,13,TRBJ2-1,ASSLKGQGSNEQF
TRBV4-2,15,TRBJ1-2,ASSQEVGMRGGYGYT
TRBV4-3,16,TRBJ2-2,ASSQVAGANSNTGELF
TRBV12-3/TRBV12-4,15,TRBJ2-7,ASSFSGTSGSSYEQY
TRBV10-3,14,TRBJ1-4,AISESRARGNEKLF
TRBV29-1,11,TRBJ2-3,SGDAGLTDTQY
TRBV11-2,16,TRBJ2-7,ASSPKGASGYFSYEQY
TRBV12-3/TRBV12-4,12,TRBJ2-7,ASSIDRVRYEQY
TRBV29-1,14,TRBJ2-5,SVEAAESPFQETQY
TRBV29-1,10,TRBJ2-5,SVGRDTGTQY
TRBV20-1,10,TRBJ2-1,SAREGFDEQF
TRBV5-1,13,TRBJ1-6,ASSLVTGVSSPLH
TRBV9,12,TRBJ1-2,ASSAGGPNYGYT
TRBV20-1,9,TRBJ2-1,SARDNNEQF
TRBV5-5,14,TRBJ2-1,ASSDEPDGFYNEQF
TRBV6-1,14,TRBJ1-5,ASSGTGGYSNQPQH